These 14 T cell receptor beta chains originate from one sample sequenced in a study of T cells after posttransplantation cyclophosphamide. Sequenced by immunoSEQ multiplex PCR; TCRdb stores in-frame clones only, minus some. The table shows about 21,000 clones, with 65% to 90% occurring only once. Sampled 1 year posttransplant, controls received myeloablative marrow transplants, methotrexate and a calcineurin inhibitor. The sequenced sample was PBMCs, obtained about 13 months after allogeneic stem cell transplant with calcineurin inhibitor and methotrexate. The origin of the receptors is a female patient under 45 who received an allogeneic stem cell transplant from an unrelated donor, was CMV-positive, and had acute and chronic GVHD. Some T cells could come from the graft donor.

This chain joins TRBV6-1 and TRBJ2-1; TRBD2 matches 10 bases. With V trimmed by 7 bases and J by 2 bases, 2 bases remained unmatched. Germline V gene data show CDR1 as MNHNS and CDR2 as SASEGT. CDR3 length: 14 residues. The CDR3 region is CASTLAGAYNEQFF. The DNA of the CDR3 is TGTGCCAGCACGCTAGCGGGGGCCTACAATGAGCAGTTCTTC.

This rearrangement joins TRBV27 to TRBJ1-5, with 12 bases matching TRBD1. Germline-derived CDR1 and CDR2 are MNHEY and SMNVEV (reference sequence). The CDR3 is made up of 17 amino acids. V was pared by 5 bases and J by 7 bases, with 12 bases of the junction left unmatched. CDR3 coding DNA: TGTGCCAGCAGTGCCCAGGGGGGACAGGGGGCGGAGCAGCCCCAGCATTTT. Translating it yields CASSAQGGQGAEQPQHF.

The rearrangement uses TRBV5-1 and TRBJ2-7; 10 bases agree with TRBD2. Germline CDR1 is SGHRS and CDR2 is YFSETQ. V trimming: 0 bases; J trimming: 5 bases; junction bases outside the gene matches: 5. This CDR3 is built from 15 residues. CDR3 loop: CASSLGLAGVDEQYF. As DNA, the CDR3 is TGCGCCAGCAGCTTGGGGCTAGCGGGGGTCGACGAGCAGTACTTC.

The chain uses TRBV20-1 and TRBJ1-1; D unclear. V lost 1 base to trimming and J lost 3 bases, with 3 bases between them. The CDR3 sequence is 11 residues long. Per germline, CDR1 DFQATT and CDR2 SNEGSKA (reference sequence). The CDR3 reads CSARGDTEAFF. DNA for the CDR3: TGCAGTGCTAGAGGAGACACTGAAGCTTTCTTT.

This chain links TRBV29-1 with TRBJ1-1; D remains unclear. Germline values: CDR1 SQVTM, CDR2 ANQGSEA. The CDR3 totals 16 residues. Trimming took 1 base from V and 3 from J, leaving 18 bases between them. The CDR3 region is CSVEAGEDFRDTEAFF. For the CDR3, the DNA is TGCAGCGTTGAAGCCGGGGAAGACTTTCGGGACACTGAAGCTTTCTTT.

Here the CDR3 reads CASSLTYSGLSQNSPLHF. CDR3 bases: TGTGCCAGCAGCTTAACTTATTCAGGACTATCGCAAAATTCACCCCTCCACTTT. The chain links TRBV7-3 to TRBJ1-6; D not certain. This CDR3 has 18 amino acids. Germline V gene lookup returns CDR1 SGHTA and CDR2 FQGTGA. Trimming shortened V by 0 bases and J by 7 bases, and 19 bases separated the two germline ends.

This clone was seen a single time. This rearrangement joins TRBV5-6 to TRBJ2-1, with D possibly being TRBD2 (5 bases). Germline V gives CDR1 SGHDT, CDR2 YYEEEE. This CDR3 has 12 residues. Trimming removed 2 bases from V and 8 bases from J, with 8 bases in between. The DNA for the CDR3 is TGTGCCAGCAGCTTCGGGGATCATGAGCAGTTCTTC. Protein: CASSFGDHEQFF.

The chain uses TRBV5-4 and TRBJ2-3; D may be TRBD1 (6 bases). V was shortened by 5 bases and J by 1 base, with 14 bases between the two germline ends. CDR1 and CDR2 (germline): SGHNT, YYREEE (reference sequence). The CDR3 runs 15 residues. The DNA for the CDR3 is TGTGCCAGCAGTTATGGACAGACGGGCACAGATACGCAGTATTTT. Its translation is CASSYGQTGTDTQYF. Combining the CDR3 with reference TRBV5-4 and TRBJ2-3 gives the whole variable domain ETGVTQSPTHLIKTRGQQVTLRCSSQSGHNTVSWYQQALGQGPQFIFQYYREEENGRGNFPPRFSGLQFPNYSSELNVNALELDDSALYLCASSYGQTGTDTQYFGPGTRLTVL.

The rearrangement joins TRBV11-2 to TRBJ2-3, with D tentatively TRBD1 (5 bases). Germline V gene data show CDR1 as SGHAT and CDR2 as FQNNGV. The CDR3 is 16 amino acids. Trimming removed 8 bases from V and 2 bases from J, with 20 bases in between. The CDR3 nucleotides are TGTGCCAGCCGTCCCAGGGCAAACAGAAACACAGATACGCAGTATTTT. Protein sequence: CASRPRANRNTDTQYF.

The CDR3 sequence: CASSSLEGYNEQFF. The CDR3 DNA follows: TGTGCCAGCAGCTCCCTGGAGGGCTACAATGAGCAGTTCTTC. V and J are TRBV7-2 and TRBJ2-1, with a weak D call TRBD2 (6 bases). Germline CDR1 SGHTA, CDR2 FQGNSA. Trimming removed 4 bases from V and 3 bases from J, with 10 bases in between. The CDR3 extends over 14 amino acids.

The rearrangement links TRBV9 to TRBJ2-1, with D maybe TRBD2 (7 bases). Germline V gene data show CDR1 as SGDLS and CDR2 as YYNGEE. The CDR3 runs 15 residues. Trimming removed 6 bases from V and 4 bases from J, with 17 bases in between. Written as DNA, the CDR3 is TGTGCCAGCACCGCTGGGGGGGCCAGTTACAATGAGCAGTTCTTC. Translating it yields CASTAGGASYNEQFF. The whole variable domain, remainder taken from reference TRBV9 and TRBJ2-1, is DSGVTQTPKHLITATGQRVTLRCSPRSGDLSVYWYQQSLDQGLQFLIQYYNGEERAKGNILERFSAQQFPDLHSELNLSSLELGDSALYFCASTAGGASYNEQFFGPGTRLTVL.

The chain combines TRBV10-1 with TRBJ1-2, with D uncertain. The CDR3 length is 15 residues. The germline CDR1 and CDR2 sequences are WNHNN and SYGVQD (reference sequence). V gave up 7 bases and J gave up 7 bases, with 22 bases separating them. In DNA, the CDR3 is TGCGCCAGCAAACTAGTGAATGGAGGTGACGGTGGCTACACCTTC. This translates into CASKLVNGGDGGYTF.

The CDR3 DNA follows: TGCGCCAGCAGTGAGTCGAGGACAGCTAACTATGGCTACACCTTC. Translation: CASSESRTANYGYTF. This chain uses TRBV10-2 with TRBJ1-2, with D possibly TRBD1 on 6 matching bases. The germline V gene has CDR1 WSHSY and CDR2 SAAADI. The V and J ends lost 0 bases and 0 bases respectively, with 8 bases between them. The length of the CDR3 is 15 residues.

This clone was recorded a few times. The chain is built from TRBV7-2 and TRBJ2-7, with 7 nucleotides matching TRBD2. This CDR3 region has 13 residues. Germline V gene data show CDR1 as SGHTA and CDR2 as FQGNSA. With 4 bases clipped from V and 4 bases from J, the junction kept 4 bases outside the gene matches. CDR3 residues: CASSSQRGYEQYF. CDR3 DNA sequence: TGTGCCAGCAGCTCCCAGCGGGGTTACGAGCAGTACTTC.